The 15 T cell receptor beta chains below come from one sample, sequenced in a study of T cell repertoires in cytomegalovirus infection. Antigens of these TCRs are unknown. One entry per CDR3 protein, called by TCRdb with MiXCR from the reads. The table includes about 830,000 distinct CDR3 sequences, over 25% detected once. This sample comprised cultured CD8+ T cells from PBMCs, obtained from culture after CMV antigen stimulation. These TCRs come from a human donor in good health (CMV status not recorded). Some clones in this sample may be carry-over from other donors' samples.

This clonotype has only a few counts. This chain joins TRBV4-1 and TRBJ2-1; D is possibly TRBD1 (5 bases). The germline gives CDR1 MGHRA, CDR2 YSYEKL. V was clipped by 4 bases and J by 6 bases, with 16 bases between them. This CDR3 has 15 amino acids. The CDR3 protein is CASSRARQILNEQFF. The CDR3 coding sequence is TGCGCCAGCAGCCGCGCTAGACAGATTCTCAATGAGCAGTTCTTC.

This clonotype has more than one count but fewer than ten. CDR3 bases: TGTGCCAGCAGTTTAAGACAGGGGGCCTACGAGCAGTACGTC. Its protein is CASSLRQGAYEQYV. The chain joins TRBV27 to TRBJ2-7; 9 bases align to TRBD1. Per the germline V gene, CDR1 is MNHEY and CDR2 is SMNVEV (reference sequence). J gave up 2 bases and V 2 bases, and 1 base lay outside the gene matches. CDR3 length: 14 residues.

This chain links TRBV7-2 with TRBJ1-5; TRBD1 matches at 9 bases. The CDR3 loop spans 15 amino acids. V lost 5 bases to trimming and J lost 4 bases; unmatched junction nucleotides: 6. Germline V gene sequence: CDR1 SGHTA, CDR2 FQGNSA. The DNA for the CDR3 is TGTGCCAGCAGCAAAACAGGGGGCGCTAATCAGCCCCAGCATTTT. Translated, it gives CASSKTGGANQPQHF.

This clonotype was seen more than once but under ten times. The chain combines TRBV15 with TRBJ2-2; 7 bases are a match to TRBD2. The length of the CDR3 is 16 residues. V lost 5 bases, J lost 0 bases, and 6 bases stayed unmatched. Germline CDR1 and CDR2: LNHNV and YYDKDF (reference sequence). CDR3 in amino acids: CATSPPGGTNTGELFF. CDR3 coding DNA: TGTGCCACCAGCCCTCCCGGGGGGACGAACACCGGGGAGCTGTTTTTT.

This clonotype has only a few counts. The DNA of the CDR3 is TGTGCCAGCAGCTTACAGGGAATGCATGGCTACACCTTC. Amino acid sequence: CASSLQGMHGYTF. V is TRBV7-9 and J is TRBJ1-2, with D possibly matching TRBD1 (5 bases). Per germline, CDR1 SEHNR and CDR2 FQNEAQ (reference sequence). This CDR3 spans 13 amino acids. V shed 2 bases and J shed 6 bases, with 10 bases lying between them.

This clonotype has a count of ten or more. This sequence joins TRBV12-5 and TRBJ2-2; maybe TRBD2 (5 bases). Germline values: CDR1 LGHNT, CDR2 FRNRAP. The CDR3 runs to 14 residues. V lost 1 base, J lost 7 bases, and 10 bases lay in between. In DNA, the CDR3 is TGTGCTAGTGGTTTGGCGCCCGGGAACGGGGAGCTGTTTTTT. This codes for CASGLAPGNGELFF. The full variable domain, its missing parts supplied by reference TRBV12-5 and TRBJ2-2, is DARVTQTPRHKVTEMGQEVTMRCQPILGHNTVFWYRQTMMQGLELLAYFRNRAPLDDSGMPKDRFSAEMPDATLATLKIQPSEPRDSAVYFCASGLAPGNGELFFGEGSRLTVL.

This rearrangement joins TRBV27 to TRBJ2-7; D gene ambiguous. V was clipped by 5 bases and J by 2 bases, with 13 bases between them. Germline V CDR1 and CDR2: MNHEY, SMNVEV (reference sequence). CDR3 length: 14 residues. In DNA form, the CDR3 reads TGTGCCAGCAGTCCCACGACGTCTACCTACGAGCAGTACTTC. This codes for CASSPTTSTYEQYF.

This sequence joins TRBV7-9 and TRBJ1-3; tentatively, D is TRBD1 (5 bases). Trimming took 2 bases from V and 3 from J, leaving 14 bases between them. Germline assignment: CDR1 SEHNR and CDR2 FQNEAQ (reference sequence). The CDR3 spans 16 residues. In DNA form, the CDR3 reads TGTGCCAGCAGCTTACCGGGGGGGATGAATGGAAACACCATATATTTT. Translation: CASSLPGGMNGNTIYF.

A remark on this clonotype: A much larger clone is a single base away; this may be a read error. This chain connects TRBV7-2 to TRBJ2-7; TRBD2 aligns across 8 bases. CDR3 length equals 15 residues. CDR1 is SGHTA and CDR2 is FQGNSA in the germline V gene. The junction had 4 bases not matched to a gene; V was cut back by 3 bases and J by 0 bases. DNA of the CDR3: TGTGCCAGCAGCTTGACTAGCGACAGCTCCTACGAGCAGTACTTC. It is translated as CASSLTSDSSYEQYF.

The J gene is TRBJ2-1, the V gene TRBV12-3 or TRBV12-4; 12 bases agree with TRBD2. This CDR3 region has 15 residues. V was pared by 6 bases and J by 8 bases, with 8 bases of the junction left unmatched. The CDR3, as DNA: TGTGCCAGCAGCCGGACTAGCGGGGTAGTCGATGAGCAGTTCTTC. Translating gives CASSRTSGVVDEQFF.

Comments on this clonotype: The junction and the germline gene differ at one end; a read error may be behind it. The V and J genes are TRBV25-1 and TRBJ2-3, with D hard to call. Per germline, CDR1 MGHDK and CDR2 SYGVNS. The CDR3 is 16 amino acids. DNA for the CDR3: TGTGTCAGCAGTGAAGATCGGTCTAGTATCTCAGATACGCAGTATTTT. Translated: CVSSEDRSSISDTQYF.

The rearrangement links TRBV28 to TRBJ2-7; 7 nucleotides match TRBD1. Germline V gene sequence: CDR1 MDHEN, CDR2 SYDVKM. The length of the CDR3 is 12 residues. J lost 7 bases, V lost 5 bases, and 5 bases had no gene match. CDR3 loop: CASSLTGVEQYV. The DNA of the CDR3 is TGTGCCAGCAGTCTTACAGGGGTGGAGCAGTACGTC.

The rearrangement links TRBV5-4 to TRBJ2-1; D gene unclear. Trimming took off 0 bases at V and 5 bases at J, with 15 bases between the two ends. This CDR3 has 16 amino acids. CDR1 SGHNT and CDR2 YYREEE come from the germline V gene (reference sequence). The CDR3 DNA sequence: TGTGCCAGCAGCTTGGCCCGAGAGGTCCATAACAATGAGCAGTTCTTC. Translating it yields CASSLAREVHNNEQFF. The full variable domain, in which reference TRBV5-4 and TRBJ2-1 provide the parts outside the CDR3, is ETGVTQSPTHLIKTRGQQVTLRCSSQSGHNTVSWYQQALGQGPQFIFQYYREEENGRGNFPPRFSGLQFPNYSSELNVNALELDDSALYLCASSLAREVHNNEQFFGPGTRLTVL.

CDR3 DNA sequence: TGTGCCAGCAGTTGGGCCAGACAAGCTGAAGCTTTCTTT. Translated: CASSWARQAEAFF. This sequence joins TRBV6-2 or TRBV6-3 and TRBJ1-1; D gene ambiguous. Trimming stripped 4 bases from V and 6 bases from J, with 12 bases between. CDR1 is MNHEY, CDR2 SVGEGT, per germline. CDR3 length equals 13 residues.

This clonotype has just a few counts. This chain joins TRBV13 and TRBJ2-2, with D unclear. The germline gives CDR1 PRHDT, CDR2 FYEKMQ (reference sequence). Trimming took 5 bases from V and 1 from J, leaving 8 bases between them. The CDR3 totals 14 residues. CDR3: CASSQNLNTGELFF. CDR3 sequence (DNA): TGTGCCAGCAGCCAAAACTTGAACACCGGGGAGCTGTTTTTT.